The entry that follows covers one TCR beta chain sequence. Original processing notes: It was from reference gene primer amplification that nucleated cell counts were estimated. Generated by immunoSEQ multiplex PCR, the TCRdb table keeps only in-frame clones and is missing some. V and J calls and clone size are those listed in that table; D and trimming were worked out from the DNA. The table records approximately 100,000 clones, more than 75% of them present only once. The data belong to a study of blood T cell repertoires in COVID-19. Study details: Collection of acute and convalescent COVID-19 samples took place in the United States, Italy and Spain. T cells, B-cell-depleted T cells, or PBMCs provided the cDNA or gDNA that served as material.

The specimen was peripheral blood. The origin of this receptor is a man aged 60 to 69 with acute or convalescent COVID-19.

CDR3 nucleotide sequence: TGCAGCGCCCCGGGACTAGCCGTTTACTCCACAGATACGCAGTATTTT. The encoded protein is CSAPGLAVYSTDTQYF. This chain connects TRBV29-1 to TRBJ2-3; 9 bases agree with TRBD2. V gave up 7 bases and J gave up 2 bases; unmatched junction bases: 13. Germline CDR1 reads SQVTM; CDR2 reads ANQGSEA. The CDR3 is 16 residues long.